This T cell receptor (beta chain) stems from a study of vaccination effects on CD4 cells after COVID-19. About this clone itself: Its antigen is unknown.

Data came from immunoSEQ multiplex PCR; TCRdb stores just in-frame clones and leaves some out. Here the sample spans roughly 25,000 clones, approximately 73% being singletons. Peptide-pool stimulation followed by sequencing identified expanded antigen-specific CD4+ clonotypes in the ViraFEST assay. Cells that had been cultured for 9 to 10 days were the source of isolated CD4+ T cells. Vaccine recipients lacked prior SARS-CoV-2 infection and had negative nucleocapsid antibodies. The length of the CDR3 is 14 residues. Germline V lookup: CDR1 SGHRS, CDR2 YFSETQ. Deletions cut 2 bases from V and 1 base from J, with 9 bases between.

V usage is TRBV5-1 and J usage is TRBJ2-5; possible D gene TRBD1, 5 bases. This specimen consisted of CD4+ T cells from PBMCs cultured with SARS-CoV-2 spike peptides, obtained before COVID-19 vaccination. This clonotype was sampled from a human donor who received a COVID-19 vaccine. The CDR3 protein is CASSFRGTQETQYF. In DNA form, the CDR3 reads TGCGCCAGCAGCTTTAGGGGTACCCAAGAGACCCAGTACTTC.